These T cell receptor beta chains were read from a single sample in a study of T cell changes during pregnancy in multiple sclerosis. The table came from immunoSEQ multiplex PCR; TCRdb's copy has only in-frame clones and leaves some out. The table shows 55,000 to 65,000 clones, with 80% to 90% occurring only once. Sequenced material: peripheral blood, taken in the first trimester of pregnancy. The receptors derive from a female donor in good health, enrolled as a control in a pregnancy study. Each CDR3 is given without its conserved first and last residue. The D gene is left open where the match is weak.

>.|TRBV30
AWSGTEHVH
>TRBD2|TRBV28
ASSGSGGPTDTQY
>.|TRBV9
ASSAGLQKGNEQF
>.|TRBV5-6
ASSLRGSHYEQY
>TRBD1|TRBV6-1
ASSDLRRGLGYT
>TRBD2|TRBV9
ASSVGTSGYQETQY
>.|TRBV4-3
ASSQTYNQPQH
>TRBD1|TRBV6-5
ASILTGGAYTEAF
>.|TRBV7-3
ASSLSPPGGRGYNEQF
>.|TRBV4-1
ASSSTRDEQF
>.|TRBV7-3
ASSADSGTEAF
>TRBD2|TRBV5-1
ASSSLSSGGTDTQY
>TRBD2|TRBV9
ASSVDGGDQETQY
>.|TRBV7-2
ASSSTGWSDYGYT
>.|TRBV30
AWDYPPTYEQY
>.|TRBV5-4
ASSLGHDMNTEAF
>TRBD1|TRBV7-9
ASRLDRGRSYEQY
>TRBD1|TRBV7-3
ASSLGTGNYADTQY
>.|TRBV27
ASSSRREGPYEQY
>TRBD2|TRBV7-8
ASSSRLAGGTDTQY
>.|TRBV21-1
ASSKEQGKEYEQY
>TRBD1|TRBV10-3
AISEGRGRDQPQH
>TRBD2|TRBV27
ASSPGGSYNEQF
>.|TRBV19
ASSRPDGDYNEQF